Presented here are 10 T cell receptor beta chains from one specimen sequenced in a study of HIV-infected children after antiretroviral therapy interruption. Treatment meaning: PENTA 11 planned treatment interruption arm or continuous ART arm. A 3' RACE protocol on RNA, with unique molecular identifiers, produced the TCR library. Each CDR3 protein is one row after TCRdb ran MiXCR on the 3' RACE reads. The sample has some 15,000 distinct CDR3 sequences, roughly 3.4% seen once. The sequenced sample was CD45RA+ CD4+ T cells from PBMCs, obtained from a donor given antiretroviral therapy, either interrupted or continuous. As to subset: naive CD4+ CD45RA+ CD45RO- T cells. Receptors originate from a child between 2 and 17 years old with HIV.

The chain links TRBV12-3 or TRBV12-4 to TRBJ2-5; no firm D call. The CDR3 length is 13 residues. Trimming took off 7 bases at V and 7 bases at J, with 16 bases between the two ends. The CDR3 spells CASTPFGSWTQYF. In DNA, the CDR3 is TGTGCCAGCACCCCATTCGGTTCCTGGACCCAGTACTTC.

This clonotype was picked up many times. The chain uses TRBV5-1 and TRBJ1-1; D is undetermined. This CDR3 has 13 residues. Trimming took off 2 bases at V and 2 bases at J, with 7 bases between the two ends. Germline V lookup: CDR1 SGHRS, CDR2 YFSETQ. The CDR3, as DNA: TGCGCCAGCAGCTTTTCTGGAAACACTGAAGCTTTCTTT. Amino acid sequence: CASSFSGNTEAFF.

The genes are TRBV2 and TRBJ2-5; D remains unclear. Trimming removed 7 bases from V and 5 bases from J, with 20 bases in between. This CDR3 region has 15 residues. CDR1 and CDR2 (germline): SNHLY, FYNNEI. The CDR3 bases are TGTGCCAGCAAACCCCTAGGTCCCCCCAGGGAGACCCAGTACTTC. Its protein is CASKPLGPPRETQYF.

At least ten counts were recorded for this clonotype. The chain combines TRBV12-3 or TRBV12-4 with TRBJ2-7; tentative D call: TRBD2 (7 bases). The germline V and J ends were trimmed by 4 bases and 10 bases, with 20 bases remaining between them. There are 14 residues in the CDR3. CDR3 sequence reads: CASSSGGAAYEQYF. DNA of the CDR3: TGTGCCAGCAGTTCTGGGGGGGCCGCCTATGAACAGTACTTC.

This clonotype showed up many times. The chain combines TRBV6-6 with TRBJ2-7, with 7 positions matching TRBD2. The CDR3 covers 14 residues. With 8 bases clipped from V and 10 bases from J, the junction kept 17 bases outside the gene matches. The germline V gene has CDR1 MNHNY and CDR2 SVGAGI (reference sequence). CDR3 protein: CASGVTGGVGEQYF. The CDR3 bases are TGTGCCAGCGGTGTGACTGGGGGGGTAGGGGAACAGTACTTC.

This clonotype is termed medium-sized. The rearrangement uses TRBV7-3 and TRBJ2-5; D may be TRBD1 (6 bases). The germline V and J ends were trimmed by 0 bases and 3 bases, with 8 bases remaining between them. From germline, CDR1 is SGHTA and CDR2 FQGTGA. The CDR3 sequence is 14 residues long. The chain's CDR3 is CASSLTRTEETQYF. The CDR3 nucleotides read TGTGCCAGCAGCTTAACCCGGACAGAAGAGACCCAGTACTTC.

This clonotype is deemed medium-sized. The chain couples TRBV24-1 to TRBJ1-1; 7 bases line up with TRBD1. The ends lost 7 bases at V and 0 bases at J; junction bases unmatched: 10. Germline CDR1 and CDR2: KGHDR and SFDVKD. The CDR3 length is 16 residues. The CDR3 protein is CATRSPPGQLNTEAFF. Here the CDR3 DNA reads TGTGCCACCAGGAGCCCTCCGGGACAGTTGAACACTGAAGCTTTCTTT.

The V gene is TRBV4-1, the J gene TRBJ1-3; no reliable D call. Looked up from germline, CDR1 is MGHRA and CDR2 is YSYEKL. V dropped 0 bases and J dropped 0 bases, with 6 bases sitting between them. CDR3 length: 15 residues. CDR3 DNA: TGCGCCAGCAGCCAAGAAGTGAGCTCTGGAAACACCATATATTTT. Translating gives CASSQEVSSGNTIYF.

There are many counts of this clonotype. The chain is built from TRBV2 and TRBJ1-1; no reliable D call. The V gene lost 5 bases and the J gene lost 0 bases, with 7 bases spanning the gap. The CDR3 has 13 amino acids. Per germline, CDR1 SNHLY and CDR2 FYNNEI. The CDR3 sequence is CASSWTVNTEAFF. The CDR3 nucleotides read TGTGCCAGCAGTTGGACTGTGAACACTGAAGCTTTCTTT.

This clonotype was seen many times. The CDR3 DNA sequence: TGCAGCGTTGCGGGCCTCTCATCTAACTATGGCTACACCTTC. It codes for CSVAGLSSNYGYTF. The chain joins TRBV29-1 to TRBJ1-2; D gene ambiguous. Trimming shortened V by 4 bases and J by 0 bases, and 12 bases separated the two germline ends. CDR3 length: 14 amino acids. Germline V lookup: CDR1 SQVTM, CDR2 ANQGSEA.